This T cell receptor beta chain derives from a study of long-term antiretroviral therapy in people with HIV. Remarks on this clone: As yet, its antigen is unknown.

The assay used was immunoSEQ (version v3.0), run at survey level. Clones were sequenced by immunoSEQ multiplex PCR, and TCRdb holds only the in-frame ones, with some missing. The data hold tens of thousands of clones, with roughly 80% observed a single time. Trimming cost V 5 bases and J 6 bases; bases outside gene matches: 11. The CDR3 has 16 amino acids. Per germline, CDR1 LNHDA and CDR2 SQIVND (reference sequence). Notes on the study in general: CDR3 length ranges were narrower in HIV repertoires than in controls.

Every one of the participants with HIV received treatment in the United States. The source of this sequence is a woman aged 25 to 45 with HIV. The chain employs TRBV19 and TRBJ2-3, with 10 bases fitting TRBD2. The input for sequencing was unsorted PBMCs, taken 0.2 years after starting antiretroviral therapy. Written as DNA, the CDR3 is TGTGCCAGTAGTCCCGAGATAGCGGGGGGTGTGGATACGCAGTATTTT. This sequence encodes CASSPEIAGGVDTQYF. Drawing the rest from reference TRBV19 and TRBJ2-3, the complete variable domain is DGGITQSPKYLFRKEGQNVTLSCEQNLNHDAMYWYRQDPGQGLRLIYYSQIVNDFQKGDIAEGYSVSREKKESFPLTVTSAQKNPTAFYLCASSPEIAGGVDTQYFGPGTRLTVL.